This T cell receptor beta chain was obtained from a study of shared clonotypes between healthy human individuals. With 5 bases clipped from V and 15 bases from J, the junction kept 10 bases outside the gene matches. CDR1 and CDR2 (germline): GTSNPN, SVGIG (reference sequence). This CDR3 is built from 11 residues. Once extracted for a subset, genomic DNA was divided evenly among several immunoSEQ plates. Measured with immunoSEQ multiplex PCR; TCRdb has only the in-frame clones, and not every one. The table has under 1,100,000 clones, under 80% seen once. The sequenced sample was memory CD4+ T cells sorted from blood. Subset indicated: CD45RA-negative fraction. This sequence joins TRBV30 and TRBJ2-1; TRBD2 agrees at 7 bases. The sequence derives from a man between 18 and 29 years old in good health. This chain's CDR3 is CAWSTVAGSFF. The CDR3 DNA reads TGTGCCTGGTCGACCGTAGCGGGCTCGTTCTTC.